This is a list of T cell receptor beta chains from one sample in a study of blood T cell repertoires in COVID-19. The assay was immunoSEQ multiplex PCR, and TCRdb's table has in-frame clones only and misses some. This table holds about 120,000 clones, 75% to 85% found once. The specimen was peripheral blood. These receptors all come from a woman of 80 years or more with acute or convalescent COVID-19. CDR3s include the opening cysteine and the closing phenylalanine or tryptophan. D genes are given only for firm matches. The size of a clone is reported for some rows only, either as once, few or many, or as a class for expanded clones.

-	TRBJ1-1	-	TRBV14	CASSQDLQGEAFF	TGTGCCAGCAGCCAAGATCTGCAGGGGGAAGCTTTCTTT
-	TRBJ2-1	-	TRBV5-1	CASSLATTLNEQFF	TGCGCCAGCAGCTTGGCCACTACGCTCAATGAGCAGTTCTTC
TRBD1	TRBJ1-2	-	TRBV10-2	CASSKNLRGRGYGYTF	TGCGCCAGCAGTAAAAACTTGAGGGGGCGCGGCTATGGCTACACCTTC
TRBD1	TRBJ1-5	-	TRBV7-8	CASSSVRGRRGNQPQHF	TGTGCCAGCAGCAGTGTTAGGGGGCGCAGAGGCAATCAGCCCCAGCATTTT
-	TRBJ1-1	few	TRBV9	CASSVASNTEAFF	TGTGCCAGCAGCGTAGCGTCGAACACTGAAGCTTTCTTT
-	TRBJ2-5	-	TRBV7-2	CASSQGSQETQYF	TGTGCCAGCAGCCAAGGGAGCCAAGAGACCCAGTACTTC
-	TRBJ2-5	-	TRBV5-1	CASSLATGRGETQYF	TGCGCCAGCAGCTTGGCTACAGGGAGAGGAGAGACCCAGTACTTC
TRBD2	TRBJ2-7	-	TRBV25-1	CASSLTGRPSEQYF	TGTGCCAGCAGTCTAACCGGGAGGCCCTCCGAGCAGTACTTC
TRBD1	TRBJ1-2	-	TRBV4-1	CASSRGQLNYGYTF	TGCGCCAGCAGCCGGGGACAGTTGAACTATGGCTACACCTTC
TRBD1	TRBJ1-2	-	TRBV4-2	CASSQNTGGYGYTF	TGTGCCAGCAGCCAAAATACAGGGGGTTATGGCTACACCTTC
-	TRBJ2-1	once	TRBV5-1	CASSSGLYNEQFF	TGCGCCAGCTCTTCTGGGCTATACAATGAGCAGTTCTTC
-	TRBJ1-5	-	TRBV30	CAWSVDGAGTGGNQPQHF	TGTGCCTGGAGTGTAGATGGGGCAGGAACAGGCGGAAATCAGCCCCAGCATTTT
TRBD1	TRBJ2-2	-	TRBV3-1/TRBV3-2	CASSQETGLAGELFF	TGTGCCAGCAGCCAAGAGACAGGGCTGGCCGGGGAGCTGTTTTTT
TRBD1	TRBJ1-1	-	TRBV6-2/TRBV6-3	CASSLQGYREAFF	TGTGCCAGCAGCTTACAGGGGTATCGAGAAGCTTTCTTT
-	TRBJ1-2	-	TRBV11-2	CASSTPRGASYGYTF	TGTGCCAGCAGCACCCCCAGGGGAGCCTCCTATGGCTACACCTTC
TRBD2	TRBJ2-5	once	TRBV14	CASSPRTSGETQYF	TGTGCCAGCAGCCCCCGGACTAGCGGGGAGACCCAGTACTTC
-	TRBJ2-1	-	TRBV4-1	CASSQVARNEQFF	TGCGCCAGCAGCCAAGTAGCCCGCAATGAGCAGTTCTTC
-	TRBJ2-1	-	TRBV9	CASSAQGGGRTYNEQFF	TGTGCCAGCAGCGCCCAGGGGGGCGGGAGGACATACAATGAGCAGTTCTTC